The present T cell receptor beta chain was sequenced within a study of cytomegalovirus exposure and HLA in healthy donors. PCR employed 60 Vbeta and 13 Jbeta primers. Method: immunoSEQ multiplex PCR; TCRdb's copy keeps in-frame clones and lacks some. The sample shows fewer than 250,000 clones, 60% to 80% of them seen only once. The length of the CDR3 is 12 residues. Trimming removed 6 bases from V and 0 bases from J, with 8 bases in between. The germline V gene encodes CDR1 SQVTM and CDR2 ANQGSEA. Sequenced material: PBMCs. V and J are TRBV29-1 and TRBJ1-1; D is uncertain. The TCR was taken from a man aged 18 to 29 in good health and CMV-seronegative. The CDR3 DNA sequence: TGCAGCGTAAGCCAACTGAACACTGAAGCTTTCTTT. Translation gives CSVSQLNTEAFF.